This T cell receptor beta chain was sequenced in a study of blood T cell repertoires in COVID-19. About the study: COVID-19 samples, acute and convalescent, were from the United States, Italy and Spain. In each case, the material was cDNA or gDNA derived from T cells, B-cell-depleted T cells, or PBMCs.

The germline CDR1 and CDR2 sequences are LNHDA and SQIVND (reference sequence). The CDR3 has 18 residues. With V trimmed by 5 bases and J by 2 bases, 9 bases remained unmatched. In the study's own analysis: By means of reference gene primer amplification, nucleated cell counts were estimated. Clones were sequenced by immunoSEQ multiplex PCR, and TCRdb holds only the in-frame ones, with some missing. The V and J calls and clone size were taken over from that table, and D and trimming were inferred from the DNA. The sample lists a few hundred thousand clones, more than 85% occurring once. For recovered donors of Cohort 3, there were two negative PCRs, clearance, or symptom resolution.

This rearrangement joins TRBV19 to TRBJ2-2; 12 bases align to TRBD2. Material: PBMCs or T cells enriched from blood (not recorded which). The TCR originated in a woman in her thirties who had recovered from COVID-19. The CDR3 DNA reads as TGTGCCAGTAGTCTCTTGACTAGCGGGAGTTCAAACACCGGGGAGCTGTTTTTT. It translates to CASSLLTSGSSNTGELFF.